Following are 17 T cell receptor beta chains from one sample sequenced in a study of T cell responses to AZD1222 COVID-19 vaccine. The method was immunoSEQ multiplex PCR; TCRdb's version includes in-frame clones alone and lacks a portion of them. The repertoire includes approximately 70,000 clones, roughly 88% of them detected once, and roughly 2.7% sits in the top ten. The sequencing used peripheral blood, collected on day 0 of AZD1222 vaccination. These receptors came from an adult in good health.

The chain is built from TRBV12-3 or TRBV12-4 and TRBJ2-5; no definite D call. The CDR3 contains 12 residues. Trimming took 5 bases from V and 5 from J, leaving 9 bases between them. The CDR3 loop is CASSSSQETQYF. DNA of the CDR3: TGTGCCAGCAGTAGTAGTCAGGAGACCCAGTACTTC.

The rearrangement links TRBV20-1 to TRBJ2-7; D unclear. Germline CDR1 and CDR2: DFQATT and SNEGSKA (reference sequence). V was pared by 0 bases and J by 8 bases, with 8 bases between. This CDR3 spans 11 amino acids. DNA for the CDR3: TGCAGTGCTAGAGATAAAGGGAAGCAGTACTTC. It translates to CSARDKGKQYF.

The J gene is TRBJ2-3, the V gene TRBV7-3; 9 bases agree with TRBD1. CDR1 and CDR2 from the germline V gene are SGHTA and FQGTGA. Trimming cost V 2 bases and J 3 bases; bases outside gene matches: 6. The CDR3 contains 16 residues. CDR3 sequence reads: CASSLGGTGPTDTQYF. CDR3 DNA sequence: TGTGCCAGCAGCTTAGGAGGGACAGGGCCTACAGATACGCAGTATTTT. Supplemented by reference TRBV7-3 and TRBJ2-3, the full variable domain reads GAGVSQTPSNKVTEKGKYVELRCDPISGHTALYWYRQSLGQGPEFLIYFQGTGAADDSGLPNDRFFAVRPEGSVSTLKIQRTERGDSAVYLCASSLGGTGPTDTQYFGPGTRLTVL.

The rearrangement uses TRBV5-1 and TRBJ2-1, with D possibly matching TRBD2 (6 bases). Germline assignment: CDR1 SGHRS and CDR2 YFSETQ. Deletions cut 0 bases from V and 1 base from J, with 8 bases between. There are 15 residues in the CDR3. This chain's CDR3 is CASSLDGGSYNEQFF. The DNA for the CDR3 is TGCGCCAGCAGCTTGGATGGGGGGTCCTACAATGAGCAGTTCTTC.

V and J are TRBV6-2 or TRBV6-3 and TRBJ1-5, with TRBD1 matching 7 bases. Germline V CDR1 and CDR2: MNHEY, SVGEGT. The CDR3 covers 12 residues. V trimming: 5 bases; J trimming: 7 bases; junction bases outside the gene matches: 2. Written as DNA, the CDR3 is TGTGCCAGCAGTAGACAGGGCCAGCCCCAGCATTTT. It encodes CASSRQGQPQHF.

The gene calls are TRBV6-2 or TRBV6-3 and TRBJ2-7; perhaps TRBD2 as D (5 bases). Germline V CDR1 and CDR2: MNHEY, SVGEGT. This CDR3 comprises 13 residues. V lost 5 bases, J lost 1 base, and 9 bases lay in between. In nucleotides, the CDR3 is TGTGCCAGCAGTGAGGGCCTGTCCTACGAGCAGTACTTC. Amino acids: CASSEGLSYEQYF.

This clone occurred once. The J gene is TRBJ1-6, the V gene TRBV7-8, with a tentative D call TRBD1 (6 bases). Germline V gene lookup returns CDR1 SGHVS and CDR2 FQNEAQ. The CDR3 is 13 residues long. Trimming removed 4 bases from V and 6 bases from J, with 7 bases in between. The CDR3 here is CASSSRGNSPLHF. In DNA, the CDR3 is TGTGCCAGCAGCTCCAGGGGTAATTCACCCCTCCACTTT.

This clone was recorded only once. The chain carries TRBV19 and TRBJ2-7, with 7 bases aligning to TRBD1. Germline CDR1 is LNHDA and CDR2 is SQIVND (reference sequence). V lost 5 bases and J lost 4; bases outside the gene matches: 11. The CDR3 contains 15 residues. The CDR3 loop reads CASSLDRQASYEQYF. In DNA form, the CDR3 reads TGTGCCAGTAGTCTGGACAGGCAGGCCAGTTACGAGCAGTACTTC.

This clone was recorded only once. The V and J genes are TRBV6-5 and TRBJ2-7; TRBD1 matches 8 bases. This CDR3 comprises 13 residues. Germline CDR1 reads MNHEY; CDR2 reads SVGAGI. J gave up 2 bases and V 7 bases, and 4 bases lay outside the gene matches. In DNA, the CDR3 is TGTGCCAGCAAACAGGGGGAGACCTACGAGCAGTACTTC. This sequence encodes CASKQGETYEQYF.

V usage is TRBV19 and J usage is TRBJ1-4; 9 bases agree with TRBD1. This CDR3 contains 13 residues. The germline gives CDR1 LNHDA, CDR2 SQIVND (reference sequence). Unmatched junction bases numbered 4, after V lost 8 bases and J lost 6 bases. The CDR3 loop reads CASETGGDEKLFF. As DNA, the CDR3 is TGTGCCAGTGAGACAGGGGGTGATGAAAAACTGTTTTTT.

This clone was observed a few times. One end of the junction varies from germline; a read error may be responsible. This sequence joins TRBV3-1 (or the pseudogene TRBV3-2) and TRBJ2-7; TRBD1 agrees at 7 bases. Germline CDR1 LGHDT, CDR2 YNNKEL (reference sequence). The length of the CDR3 is 13 residues. The CDR3, as DNA: TGTGCCACCAGCCAAGGAGAGACAGGGCTAATGAACTTC. This translates into CATSQGETGLMNF.

The rearrangement joins TRBV7-3 to TRBJ2-1; TRBD2 aligns across 8 bases. Germline values: CDR1 SGHTA, CDR2 FQGTGA. V lost 3 bases, J lost 1 base, and 5 bases stayed unmatched. The CDR3 has 16 amino acids. The CDR3, as DNA: TGTGCCAGCAGCTTCCGAGCGGGAGTGTCCTACAATGAGCAGTTCTTC. Translation gives CASSFRAGVSYNEQFF.

This chain joins TRBV18 and TRBJ2-1; no clear D gene. CDR1 KGHSH and CDR2 LQKENI come from the germline V gene. V lost 5 bases to trimming and J lost 6 bases, with 5 bases between them. This CDR3 contains 11 residues. The DNA for the CDR3 is TGTGCCAGCTCAACTGGCAATGAGCAGTTCTTC. This gives the protein CASSTGNEQFF.

DNA for the CDR3: TGCGCCAGCAGCCAAAGTCAGACCTCAGGAGCCAAAAACATTCAGTACTTC. Amino acid sequence: CASSQSQTSGAKNIQYF. The V and J genes are TRBV4-1 and TRBJ2-4; no reliable D call. Germline V CDR1 and CDR2: MGHRA, YSYEKL. The CDR3 length is 17 residues. V was cut by 2 bases and J by 0 bases, with 14 bases left in between.

This sequence joins TRBV6-6 and TRBJ1-1; D is possibly TRBD1 (6 bases). This CDR3 has 13 residues. CDR1 and CDR2 (germline): MNHNY, SVGAGI (reference sequence). With 6 bases removed from V and 10 bases from J, the gap between germline ends came to 18 bases. The CDR3 nucleotides are TGTGCCAGCAGGCCTTCCGGGGGCAGGGGAGCTTTCTTT. This encodes CASRPSGGRGAFF.

This clone was recorded a few times. The chain carries TRBV25-1 and TRBJ2-7; D possibly matches TRBD1 or TRBD2 (5 bases each). Trimming left V 4 bases short and J 4 bases short, with 11 bases between. Germline loops: CDR1 MGHDK, CDR2 SYGVNS. The CDR3 runs 13 residues. CDR3 region: CASSAGSFYEQYF. The CDR3 DNA reads as TGTGCCAGCAGTGCAGGGAGCTTTTACGAGCAGTACTTC.

This chain links TRBV5-4 with TRBJ1-1, with D hard to call. This CDR3 has 13 amino acids. The ends were cut back, 0 bases at V and 1 base at J, with 4 bases in the middle. CDR1 is SGHNT and CDR2 is YYREEE in the germline V gene (reference sequence). In DNA, the CDR3 is TGTGCCAGCAGCTTGGCCGGGAACACTGAAGCTTTCTTT. This codes for CASSLAGNTEAFF.